A selection of T cell receptor beta chains follows, all from one sample in a study of T cells after yellow fever vaccination. TCRdb redid the calling of the 5' RACE reads with MiXCR, one entry per CDR3 protein. Of some 350,000 distinct CDR3 sequences listed, approximately 4% are singletons. The sequences come from PBMCs, collected 5 days after the yellow fever booster vaccination. The source of these receptors is a man aged 18 to 29 who received the YFV17D yellow fever vaccine. Both conserved end residues are part of each CDR3. The order of the fields is D gene, V gene, J gene, clone size, CDR3 protein, CDR3 DNA. The D gene is left open where the match is weak. Clone sizes are given selectively: once, few, many, or a class where the clone is expanded.

>TRBD2|TRBV5-1|TRBJ2-3|many
CASSLVLAGGSHTQYF
TGCGCCAGCAGCTTGGTTCTAGCGGGGGGCTCGCATACGCAGTATTTT
>.|TRBV9|TRBJ2-5|.
CASSVAPAEQETQYF
TGTGCCAGCAGCGTAGCCCCAGCGGAACAAGAGACCCAGTACTTC
>.|TRBV6-2/TRBV6-3|TRBJ1-5|few
CASSRAPEWQPQHF
TGTGCCAGCAGTAGAGCCCCGGAGTGGCAGCCCCAGCATTTT
>TRBD1|TRBV3-1|TRBJ2-2|.
CASSLTGTGTGELFF
TGTGCCAGCAGCTTGACAGGGACGGGCACCGGGGAGCTGTTTTTT
>TRBD1|TRBV6-6|TRBJ1-6|many
CASSYSGTGGEPLHF
TGTGCCAGCAGTTACTCGGGGACAGGGGGCGAACCCCTCCACTTT
>.|TRBV5-1|TRBJ1-1|few
CASSSLRTGEAFF
TGCGCCAGCAGCTCGCTGAGGACCGGTGAAGCTTTCTTT
>.|TRBV7-9|TRBJ1-1|few
CASSFGGREAFF
TGTGCCAGCAGCTTCGGGGGGAGGGAGGCTTTCTTT
>.|TRBV27|TRBJ2-2|many
CASSSPETGMGGGELFF
TGTGCCAGCAGTTCGCCGGAAACAGGGATGGGCGGCGGGGAGCTGTTTTTT
>.|TRBV6-2/TRBV6-3|TRBJ1-2|few
CASKFQADRGYTF
TGTGCCAGCAAGTTCCAGGCGGATCGTGGCTACACCTTC
>TRBD1|TRBV5-6|TRBJ2-2|few
CASSRDSLGEGELFF
TGTGCCAGCAGCAGGGACAGCTTGGGAGAAGGGGAGCTGTTTTTT
>TRBD1|TRBV12-3/TRBV12-4|TRBJ1-4|many
CASSLRQGDEKLFF
TGTGCCAGCAGTTTACGGCAGGGGGATGAAAAACTGTTTTTT
>TRBD1|TRBV29-1|TRBJ2-5|many
CSSGQGFQETQYF
TGCAGCAGCGGACAGGGATTCCAAGAGACCCAGTACTTC
>TRBD1|TRBV20-1|TRBJ2-5|.
CSARRGTAQETQYF
TGCAGTGCTAGAAGAGGGACAGCACAAGAGACCCAGTACTTC
>.|TRBV19|TRBJ2-7|few
CASSPGGTGTHEQYF
TGTGCCAGTAGTCCGGGGGGGACAGGGACCCACGAGCAGTACTTC
>TRBD1|TRBV20-1|TRBJ1-6|many
CSAIGQDLRNSPLHF
TGCAGTGCTATCGGACAGGACCTTCGTAATTCACCCCTCCACTTT
>.|TRBV4-1|TRBJ1-3|few
CASSQTATGAKSGNTIYF
TGCGCCAGCAGCCAGACGGCAACAGGTGCGAAATCTGGAAACACCATATATTTT
>.|TRBV6-2/TRBV6-3|TRBJ2-5|.
CASRPPLQTQYF
TGTGCCAGCAGACCGCCTCTACAGACCCAGTACTTC
>TRBD1|TRBV5-5|TRBJ2-2|many
CASSLVTGANTGELFF
TGTGCCAGCAGCTTGGTGACAGGGGCGAACACCGGGGAGCTGTTTTTT
>.|TRBV15|TRBJ2-3|.
CATSREAQLTDTQYF
TGTGCCACCAGCAGAGAGGCCCAGCTCACAGATACGCAGTATTTT
>.|TRBV7-6|TRBJ2-2|many
CASSSSPLRTPNTGELFF
TGTGCCAGCAGTTCATCTCCACTCCGGACCCCGAACACCGGGGAGCTGTTTTTT
>.|TRBV7-9|TRBJ1-1|many
CASSLMGEAEAFF
TGTGCCAGCAGCTTAATGGGAGAGGCTGAAGCTTTCTTT
>.|TRBV5-5|TRBJ1-1|.
CASNPMRGNTEAFF
TGTGCCAGCAACCCGATGCGGGGGAACACTGAAGCTTTCTTT
>TRBD1|TRBV5-1|TRBJ2-7|few
CASSPGRGGWYEQYF
TGCGCCAGCAGCCCGGGCCGAGGGGGCTGGTACGAGCAGTACTTC
>.|TRBV20-1|TRBJ1-6|few
CSVVPPPAGINSPLHF
TGCAGTGTAGTACCTCCTCCGGCGGGAATTAATTCACCCCTCCACTTT
>.|TRBV5-4|TRBJ1-5|.
CASSQDLANQPQHF
TGTGCCAGCAGCCAAGACTTAGCCAATCAGCCCCAGCATTTT
>TRBD2|TRBV11-2|TRBJ2-1|few
CASSRNPPSSGGLEQFF
TGTGCCAGCAGCCGTAACCCCCCGTCTAGCGGCGGATTAGAGCAGTTCTTC
>TRBD2|TRBV24-1|TRBJ2-5|.
CATSDTSSGGAILGETQYF
TGTGCCACCAGTGATACCTCTAGCGGGGGGGCGATATTAGGAGAGACCCAGTACTTC
>TRBD1|TRBV20-1|TRBJ2-5|many
CSVTRQGARETQYF
TGCAGTGTTACCCGACAGGGGGCGAGGGAGACCCAGTACTTC
>.|TRBV20-1|TRBJ2-3|.
CSARDRMWGAGTDTQYF
TGCAGTGCTAGAGATCGGATGTGGGGGGCCGGCACAGATACGCAGTATTTT
>TRBD1|TRBV20-1|TRBJ1-3|many
CSARVTTGAGNTIYF
TGCAGTGCTAGGGTTACCACAGGGGCTGGAAACACCATATATTTT
>.|TRBV3-1|TRBJ1-3|few
CASSQGYFSGNTIYF
TGTGCCAGCAGCCAAGGGTATTTCTCTGGAAACACCATATATTTT
>TRBD2|TRBV11-2|TRBJ2-3|few
CASSLQRGGKDTQYF
TGTGCCAGCAGCTTACAGCGGGGGGGCAAAGATACGCAGTATTTT
>TRBD1|TRBV18|TRBJ1-5|few
CASSPPGQGYQPQHF
TGTGCCAGCTCACCACCGGGACAGGGCTATCAGCCCCAGCATTTT
>.|TRBV2|TRBJ1-1|few
CASSEARQIGGTEAFF
TGTGCCAGCAGTGAAGCTCGACAGATAGGGGGTACTGAAGCTTTCTTT
>.|TRBV10-2|TRBJ2-4|.
CASRDTLAKNIQYF
TGCGCCAGCCGGGACACCTTAGCCAAAAACATTCAGTACTTC
>.|TRBV20-1|TRBJ2-7|.
CSASFLERSSYEQYF
TGCAGTGCCTCATTCCTTGAGAGAAGCTCCTACGAGCAGTACTTC
>.|TRBV30|TRBJ2-5|.
CAWSVIPETQYF
TGTGCCTGGAGTGTAATCCCCGAGACCCAGTACTTC
>TRBD1|TRBV6-2/TRBV6-3|TRBJ2-3|.
CASTTGTASTDTQYF
TGTGCCAGCACTACCGGGACAGCTAGCACAGATACGCAGTATTTT
>.|TRBV6-2/TRBV6-3|TRBJ1-2|.
CASTIDTTGNYGYTF
TGTGCCAGCACCATAGACACGACAGGAAACTATGGCTACACCTTC
>.|TRBV5-1|TRBJ2-1|many
CASSGPTRKANEQFF
TGCGCCAGCAGCGGACCAACTAGGAAGGCGAATGAGCAGTTCTTC
>.|TRBV15|TRBJ1-1|.
CATSSGAAFPNTEAFF
TGTGCCACCAGCAGCGGGGCAGCCTTTCCTAACACTGAAGCTTTCTTT
>.|TRBV12-3/TRBV12-4|TRBJ2-2|many
CASTQKGYNTGELFF
TGTGCCAGCACCCAAAAGGGATATAACACCGGGGAGCTGTTTTTT